The 32 T cell receptor beta chains listed next were all sequenced from one sample in a study of PD-L1 blockade in urothelial cancer. Clones were sequenced by immunoSEQ multiplex PCR, and TCRdb holds only the in-frame ones, with some missing. The sample holds around 41,000 clones, 70% to 90% seen once. The source was PBMCs, collected around atezolizumab (anti-PD-L1) treatment. These receptors originate from a woman in her sixties or seventies with urothelial cancer.

The chain has TRBV7-3 and TRBJ2-7, with D unclear. Trimming left V 5 bases short and J 2 bases short, with 22 bases between. The germline V gene encodes CDR1 SGHTA and CDR2 FQGTGA. The CDR3 is made up of 17 amino acids. Here the CDR3 DNA reads TGTGCCAGCAGCCGACCCCCTGCACGGAGTTCTCCCTACGAGCAGTACTTC. It yields the protein CASSRPPARSSPYEQYF. Variable domain in full (rest from reference TRBV7-3 and TRBJ2-7): GAGVSQTPSNKVTEKGKYVELRCDPISGHTALYWYRQSLGQGPEFLIYFQGTGAADDSGLPNDRFFAVRPEGSVSTLKIQRTERGDSAVYLCASSRPPARSSPYEQYFGPGTRLTVT.

This sequence joins TRBV5-6 and TRBJ2-1, with TRBD1 identical over 9 bases. CDR1 and CDR2 (germline): SGHDT, YYEEEE. This CDR3 has 16 residues. V was pared by 3 bases and J by 5 bases, with 9 bases of the junction left unmatched. Written as DNA, the CDR3 is TGTGCCAGCAGCTCTCTGTTGCGGACAGGGGACAATGAGCAGTTCTTC. It yields the protein CASSSLLRTGDNEQFF.

This clone was observed a handful of times. The V and J genes are TRBV7-3 and TRBJ2-1; D gene unclear. The CDR3 is 18 amino acids. Germline loops: CDR1 SGHTA, CDR2 FQGTGA. The V and J ends lost 5 bases and 4 bases respectively, with 24 bases between them. This CDR3 reads CASSPKGGRQGWYNEQFF. CDR3 nucleotides: TGTGCCAGCAGCCCAAAAGGCGGAAGGCAAGGATGGTACAATGAGCAGTTCTTC.

The V gene is TRBV28, the J gene TRBJ1-5; D gene ambiguous. The V end was cut by 3 bases, the J end by 6 bases, with 12 bases between. This CDR3 spans 14 amino acids. Germline V CDR1 and CDR2: MDHEN, SYDVKM. The CDR3 here is CASSFGWAGQPQHF. The CDR3 DNA is TGTGCCAGCAGTTTCGGATGGGCGGGTCAGCCCCAGCATTTT. The variable domain in full, with the rest retrieved from reference TRBV28 and TRBJ1-5, is DVKVTQSSRYLVKRTGEKVFLECVQDMDHENMFWYRQDPGLGLRLIYFSYDVKMKEKGDIPEGYSVSREKKERFSLILESASTNQTSMYLCASSFGWAGQPQHFGDGTRLSIL.

The genes are TRBV6-6 and TRBJ1-5; D gene unclear. The CDR3 is made up of 16 amino acids. Between the trimmed V and J ends, which lost 2 bases and 6 bases, there was a span of 17 bases. The germline V gene encodes CDR1 MNHNY and CDR2 SVGAGI (reference sequence). The CDR3 DNA is TGTGCCAGCAGTTACGTAACGGGGTTAGGGAGTCAGCCCCAGCATTTT. Its translation is CASSYVTGLGSQPQHF.

This chain connects TRBV27 to TRBJ1-2; 8 bases line up with TRBD1. Germline CDR1 and CDR2: MNHEY and SMNVEV (reference sequence). V shed 6 bases, J shed 5 bases, and the junction held 5 bases outside the gene matches. The CDR3 loop spans 13 amino acids. As DNA, the CDR3 is TGTGCCAGCAGCCCACAGGGGGGATATGGCTACACCTTC. It yields the protein CASSPQGGYGYTF.

The rearrangement joins TRBV7-9 to TRBJ2-1; 9 bases match TRBD1. The germline gives CDR1 SEHNR, CDR2 FQNEAQ (reference sequence). V shed 11 bases, J shed 1 base, and the junction held 9 bases outside the gene matches. CDR3 length equals 15 residues. CDR3 nucleotide sequence: TGTGCCGCCCAGACAGGGGGTTATTCCTACAATGAGCAGTTCTTC. It translates to CAAQTGGYSYNEQFF. The whole variable domain, filled in from reference TRBV7-9 and TRBJ2-1, reads DTGVSQNPRHKITKRGQNVTFRCDPISEHNRLYWYRQTLGQGPEFLTYFQNEAQLEKSRLLSDRFSAERPKGSFSTLEIQRTEQGDSAMYLCAAQTGGYSYNEQFFGPGTRLTVL.

This clone came up a few times. This chain uses TRBV5-1 with TRBJ1-1, with 7 positions matching TRBD1. The CDR3 length is 15 residues. With 0 bases clipped from V and 1 base from J, the junction kept 3 bases outside the gene matches. The germline CDR1 and CDR2 sequences are SGHRS and YFSETQ. Written as DNA, the CDR3 is TGCGCCAGCAGCTTGGTACAGGGGACGAACACTGAAGCTTTCTTT. Its translation is CASSLVQGTNTEAFF.

The rearrangement links TRBV7-2 to TRBJ1-2, with a weak D call TRBD1 (6 bases). CDR3 length: 13 residues. Trimming pared 5 bases from V and 5 bases from J, leaving 12 bases between. Germline V CDR1 and CDR2: SGHTA, FQGNSA. Written as DNA, the CDR3 is TGTGCCAGCAGCCCTACAGGGTCTTATGGCTACACCTTC. Amino acids: CASSPTGSYGYTF.

This clone came up a few times. The chain joins TRBV19 to TRBJ1-4; D gene uncertain. The ends were cut back, 7 bases at V and 8 bases at J, with 14 bases in the middle. CDR3 length equals 13 residues. The germline gives CDR1 LNHDA, CDR2 SQIVND (reference sequence). The CDR3 DNA reads TGTGCCAGTACCTTGGGCTCGGGAGAAAAACTGTTTTTT. Protein product: CASTLGSGEKLFF.

This sequence joins TRBV6-5 and TRBJ1-2, with unresolved D. The CDR3 has 16 residues. Germline lookup yields CDR1 MNHEY and CDR2 SVGAGI. Trimming stripped 0 bases from V and 4 bases from J, with 15 bases between. The CDR3 loop is CASSYSGRRGLYGYTF. The CDR3 bases are TGTGCCAGCAGTTACTCAGGGAGGCGGGGTCTCTATGGCTACACCTTC.

The V call is TRBV9, the J call TRBJ1-2; 10 nucleotides align to TRBD1. Germline-derived CDR1 and CDR2 are SGDLS and YYNGEE. This CDR3 region has 15 residues. Trimming removed 2 bases from V and 8 bases from J; junction bases left unmatched: 9. CDR3 protein: CASSVYDETGGGYTF. CDR3 nucleotide sequence: TGTGCCAGCAGCGTTTACGACGAGACAGGGGGCGGCTACACCTTC.

This chain connects TRBV6-5 to TRBJ2-7; D possibly corresponds to TRBD2 (6 bases). The germline V and J ends were trimmed by 5 bases and 11 bases, with 13 bases remaining between them. Germline V gene lookup returns CDR1 MNHEY and CDR2 SVGAGI. CDR3 length: 11 residues. The CDR3 loop is CASSRGRREYF. In DNA form, the CDR3 reads TGTGCCAGCAGTCGGGGGAGAAGGGAGTACTTC.

The chain has TRBV9 and TRBJ2-7; TRBD1 is a possible D gene (6 bases). The CDR3 covers 13 residues. V shed 0 bases and J shed 6 bases, with 10 bases lying between them. The germline V gene has CDR1 SGDLS and CDR2 YYNGEE. This chain's CDR3 is CASSVGTVGEQYF. As DNA, the CDR3 is TGTGCCAGCAGCGTAGGGACAGTAGGCGAGCAGTACTTC.

The rearrangement joins TRBV10-1 to TRBJ2-7, with a tentative D call TRBD1 (5 bases). CDR1 is WNHNN and CDR2 is SYGVQD in the germline V gene (reference sequence). Trimming pared 8 bases from V and 2 bases from J, leaving 19 bases between. CDR3 length: 15 residues. For the CDR3, the DNA is TGCGCCAGCTTGGGTGGGTCAGGGATTACCTACGAGCAGTACTTC. It codes for CASLGGSGITYEQYF.

The V gene is TRBV19, the J gene TRBJ1-1; 8 nucleotides align to TRBD1. J gave up 5 bases and V 5 bases, and 7 bases lay outside the gene matches. CDR3 length equals 14 residues. Germline V lookup: CDR1 LNHDA, CDR2 SQIVND (reference sequence). Here the CDR3 reads CASSPRTGWTEAFF. The CDR3 DNA reads as TGTGCCAGTAGTCCGCGGACAGGGTGGACTGAAGCTTTCTTT.

The chain combines TRBV7-3 with TRBJ2-3, with TRBD2 matching over 13 bases. Per germline, CDR1 SGHTA and CDR2 FQGTGA. Trimming at V came to 4 bases and at J to 1 base, leaving 2 bases not matched to a gene. The CDR3 runs to 16 residues. The chain's CDR3 is CASSYGTSGGTDTQYF. CDR3 DNA sequence: TGTGCCAGCAGCTATGGGACTAGCGGGGGCACAGATACGCAGTATTTT.

V and J are TRBV28 and TRBJ1-2; TRBD1 agrees at 10 bases. This CDR3 has 15 residues. V shed 6 bases and J 3 bases; nucleotides not matched to a gene: 7. From germline, CDR1 is MDHEN and CDR2 SYDVKM. The CDR3 DNA follows: TGTGCCAGCAGACCCCCGGGACAGGGGCACTATGGCTACACCTTC. It codes for CASRPPGQGHYGYTF.

The chain recombines TRBV19 with TRBJ2-2; TRBD2 agrees at 11 bases. Trimming at V came to 3 bases and at J to 4 bases, leaving 4 bases not matched to a gene. In germline, CDR1 is LNHDA, CDR2 SQIVND (reference sequence). CDR3 size: 16 residues. The CDR3 DNA sequence: TGTGCCAGTAGTATTACTAGCGGGAGCGTCACCGGGGAGCTGTTTTTT. It codes for CASSITSGSVTGELFF.

The rearrangement links TRBV2 to TRBJ2-7; 11 bases align to TRBD1. This CDR3 has 13 residues. The trim removed 6 bases at V and 3 bases at J, leaving 1 base unmatched. Germline V lookup: CDR1 SNHLY, CDR2 FYNNEI. CDR3 nucleotides: TGTGCCAGCAGGGACAGGGGGCACTACGAGCAGTACTTC. Its translation: CASRDRGHYEQYF.

This chain joins TRBV15 and TRBJ2-7; 8 bases align to TRBD1. V lost 3 bases and J lost 0; bases outside the gene matches: 4. The CDR3 sequence is 15 residues long. Germline CDR1 reads LNHNV; CDR2 reads YYDKDF (reference sequence). The CDR3 coding sequence is TGTGCCACCAGCAGGGACAGGGCGGGCTCCTACGAGCAGTACTTC. Its protein is CATSRDRAGSYEQYF.

The rearrangement joins TRBV5-4 to TRBJ2-3, with TRBD1 matching 7 bases. With V trimmed by 5 bases and J by 0 bases, 6 bases remained unmatched. This CDR3 comprises 15 residues. Looked up from germline, CDR1 is SGHNT and CDR2 is YYREEE (reference sequence). CDR3 in amino acids: CASRPRTGSTDTQYF. In DNA, the CDR3 is TGTGCCAGCAGACCCAGGACAGGAAGCACAGATACGCAGTATTTT.

The chain is built from TRBV28 and TRBJ2-7, with a possible D match to TRBD2 (6 bases). Germline lookup yields CDR1 MDHEN and CDR2 SYDVKM. V was trimmed by 6 bases and J by 3 bases, leaving 9 bases between them. There are 12 residues in the CDR3. CDR3 in amino acids: CASRDGGYEQYF. The CDR3, as DNA: TGTGCCAGCAGGGACGGGGGCTACGAGCAGTACTTC.

V is TRBV9 and J is TRBJ2-1; TRBD2 matches at 11 bases. The CDR3 runs to 15 residues. Germline CDR1 is SGDLS and CDR2 is YYNGEE. V shed 4 bases and J 6 bases; nucleotides not matched to a gene: 6. CDR3 DNA sequence: TGTGCCAGCAGCTTTCGACTAGCGGGGTCCAATGAGCAGTTCTTC. Translated: CASSFRLAGSNEQFF.

This sequence joins TRBV7-9 and TRBJ2-7, with D unresolved. This CDR3 is built from 12 residues. V shed 5 bases and J shed 2 bases, with 7 bases lying between them. Germline V gene lookup returns CDR1 SEHNR and CDR2 FQNEAQ (reference sequence). The CDR3 loop reads CASSPRPYEQYF. DNA of the CDR3: TGTGCCAGCAGCCCCAGGCCCTACGAGCAGTACTTC.

The V call is TRBV18, the J call TRBJ1-2; D perhaps matches TRBD1 (6 bases). The V and J ends lost 4 bases and 4 bases respectively, with 10 bases between them. Germline CDR1 KGHSH, CDR2 LQKENI. The CDR3 has 13 amino acids. CDR3 sequence reads: CASSRTATYGYTF. CDR3 nucleotides: TGTGCCAGCTCACGGACAGCAACCTATGGCTACACCTTC.

This rearrangement joins TRBV6-1 to TRBJ1-2; D is unresolved. The germline V gene encodes CDR1 MNHNS and CDR2 SASEGT. The CDR3 consists of 11 residues. Trimming removed 8 bases from V and 0 bases from J, with 4 bases in between. The CDR3 is CASYSNYGYTF. CDR3 DNA: TGTGCCAGCTACTCTAACTATGGCTACACCTTC.

This chain links TRBV5-4 with TRBJ2-1; D ambiguous. Germline V gene data show CDR1 as SGHNT and CDR2 as YYREEE (reference sequence). This CDR3 is built from 16 residues. Trimming took off 3 bases at V and 6 bases at J, with 19 bases between the two ends. The CDR3 here is CASSSPELFAGNEQFF. The CDR3, as DNA: TGTGCCAGCAGCTCCCCTGAATTATTCGCCGGCAATGAGCAGTTCTTC.

The V gene is TRBV20-1, the J gene TRBJ1-1; tentative D call: TRBD1 (6 bases). Trimming pared 5 bases from V and 10 bases from J, leaving 11 bases between. The CDR3 loop spans 10 amino acids. CDR1 and CDR2 (germline): DFQATT, SNEGSKA (reference sequence). The CDR3 DNA sequence: TGCAGTGCTTACAGGGTGGCAGCTTTCTTT. Its protein is CSAYRVAAFF.

V gene TRBV2 combines with J gene TRBJ2-5, with 10 bases that match TRBD1. V was pared by 7 bases and J by 3 bases, with 5 bases of the junction left unmatched. Germline V CDR1 and CDR2: SNHLY, FYNNEI. The CDR3 covers 14 residues. CDR3 in DNA: TGTGCCAGCATTGATGGGACAGGGGAAGAGACCCAGTACTTC. It specifies CASIDGTGEETQYF.

V gene TRBV9 combines with J gene TRBJ2-5; D may be TRBD2 (7 bases). Germline CDR1 SGDLS, CDR2 YYNGEE. The CDR3 is 14 residues long. The V and J ends lost 0 bases and 8 bases respectively, with 14 bases between them. CDR3 region: CASSVVGGRGTQYF. CDR3 bases: TGTGCCAGCAGCGTAGTCGGGGGGCGGGGAACCCAGTACTTC.

This clone was counted a few times. This sequence joins TRBV2 and TRBJ2-7; D perhaps matches TRBD2 (5 bases). Trimming removed 6 bases at V and 2 bases at J, with 8 bases between. The CDR3 is 12 amino acids. CDR1 is SNHLY, CDR2 FYNNEI, per germline. Here the CDR3 DNA reads TGTGCCAGCAGCGTGAGGGCCTACGAGCAGTACTTC. It specifies CASSVRAYEQYF. The complete variable domain, with remaining parts taken from reference TRBV2 and TRBJ2-7, reads EPEVTQTPSHQVTQMGQEVILRCVPISNHLYFYWYRQILGQKVEFLVSFYNNEISEKSEIFDDQFSVERPDGSNFTLKIRSTKLEDSAMYFCASSVRAYEQYFGPGTRLTVT.